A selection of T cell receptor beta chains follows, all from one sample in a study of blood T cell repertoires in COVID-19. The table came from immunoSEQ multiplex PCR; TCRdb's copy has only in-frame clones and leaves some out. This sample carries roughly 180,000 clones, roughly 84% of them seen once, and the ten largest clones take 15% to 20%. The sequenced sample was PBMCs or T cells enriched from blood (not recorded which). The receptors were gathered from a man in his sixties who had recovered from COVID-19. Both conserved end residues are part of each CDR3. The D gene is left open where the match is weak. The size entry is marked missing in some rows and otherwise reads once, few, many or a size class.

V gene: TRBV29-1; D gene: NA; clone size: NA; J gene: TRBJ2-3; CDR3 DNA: TGCAGCGTGGTTAGAGGTCAGGGCGGCGATACGCAGTATTTT; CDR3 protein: CSVVRGQGGDTQYF
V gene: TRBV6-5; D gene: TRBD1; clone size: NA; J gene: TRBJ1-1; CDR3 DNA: TGTGCCAGCAGCCCAGGGGGCCGAAACACTGAAGCTTTCTTT; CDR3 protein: CASSPGGRNTEAFF
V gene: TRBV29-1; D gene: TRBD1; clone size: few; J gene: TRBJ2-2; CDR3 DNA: TGCAGCGGACAGGGTGGGGGCCGCACCGGGGAGCTGTTTTTT; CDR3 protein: CSGQGGGRTGELFF
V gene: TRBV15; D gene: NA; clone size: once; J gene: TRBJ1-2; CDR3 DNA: TGTGCCACCAGCAGAGATATTGGGGGGTACTATGGCTACACCTTC; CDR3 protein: CATSRDIGGYYGYTF
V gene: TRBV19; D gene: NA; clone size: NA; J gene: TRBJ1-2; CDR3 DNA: TGTGCCAGTAAAGACAATAACTATGGCTACACCTTC; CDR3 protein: CASKDNNYGYTF
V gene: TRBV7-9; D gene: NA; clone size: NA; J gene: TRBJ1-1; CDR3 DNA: TGTGCCAGCAGCTTAGGAGTGGTAGGGGTCGGCACTGAAGCTTTCTTT; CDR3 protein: CASSLGVVGVGTEAFF
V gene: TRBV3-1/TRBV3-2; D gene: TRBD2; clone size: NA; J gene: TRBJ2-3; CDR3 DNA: TGTGCCAGCAGCCAAGGGCTAGCGGGGGGGGATACGCAGTATTTT; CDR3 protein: CASSQGLAGGDTQYF
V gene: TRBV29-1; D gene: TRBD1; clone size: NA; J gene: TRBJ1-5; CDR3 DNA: TGCAGCGTCGGACAGGGGGACGATCAGCCCCAGCATTTT; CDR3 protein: CSVGQGDDQPQHF
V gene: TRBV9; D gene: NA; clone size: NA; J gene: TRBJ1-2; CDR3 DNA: TGTGCCAGCAGCGTAAGACCTAGCCCTAACTATGGCTACACCTTC; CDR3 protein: CASSVRPSPNYGYTF
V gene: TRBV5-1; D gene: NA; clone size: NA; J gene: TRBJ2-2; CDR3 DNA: TGCGCCAGCAGCTTGGCGGGACATTCACCCGGGGAGCTGTTTTTT; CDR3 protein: CASSLAGHSPGELFF
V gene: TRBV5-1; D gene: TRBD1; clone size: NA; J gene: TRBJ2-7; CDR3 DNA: TGCGCCAGCAGCTTGGGAGCTGGACAGGGCAACGCCTACTACGAGCAGTACTTC; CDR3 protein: CASSLGAGQGNAYYEQYF
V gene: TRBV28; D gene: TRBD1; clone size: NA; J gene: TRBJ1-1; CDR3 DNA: TGTGCCAGCAGTTCCCCATCGTGGGGACAGGGTGGGTTAACTTTCTTT; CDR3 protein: CASSSPSWGQGGLTFF
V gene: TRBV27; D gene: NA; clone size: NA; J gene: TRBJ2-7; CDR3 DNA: TGTGCCAGCAGTTTGAGCTCCTACGAGCAGTACTTC; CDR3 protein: CASSLSSYEQYF
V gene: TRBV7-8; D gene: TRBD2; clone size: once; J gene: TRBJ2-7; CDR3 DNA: TGTGCCAGCAGCTTAGCGCCGGCTAGCGGGAGTGAAGAGCAGTACTTC; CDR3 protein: CASSLAPASGSEEQYF
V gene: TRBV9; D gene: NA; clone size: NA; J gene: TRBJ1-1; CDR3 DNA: TGTGCCAGCAGCCGACAAAGGGGGACTGAAGCTTTCTTT; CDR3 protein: CASSRQRGTEAFF
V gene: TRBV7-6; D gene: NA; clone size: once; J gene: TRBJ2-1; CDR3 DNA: TGTGCCAGCAGCTTCGGACAACACAATGAGCAGTTCTTC; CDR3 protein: CASSFGQHNEQFF
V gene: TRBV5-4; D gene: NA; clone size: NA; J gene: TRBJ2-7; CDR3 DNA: TGTGCCAGCAGCTTGGACGGGAGAGTGGGCGAGCAGTACTTC; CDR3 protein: CASSLDGRVGEQYF
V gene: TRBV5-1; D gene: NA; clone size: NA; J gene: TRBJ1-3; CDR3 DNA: TGCGCCAGCAGGTCGACAGCGAGCTCTGGAAACACCATATATTTT; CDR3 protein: CASRSTASSGNTIYF
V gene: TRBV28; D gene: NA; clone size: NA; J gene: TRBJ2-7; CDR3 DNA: TGTGCCAGCAGTCCAGGGGGGAGCTCCTACGAGCAGTACTTC; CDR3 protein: CASSPGGSSYEQYF
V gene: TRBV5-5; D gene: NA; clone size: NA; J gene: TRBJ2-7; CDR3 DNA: TGTGCCAGCAGCTTCGCGGTTAGCTCCTACGAGCAGTACTTC; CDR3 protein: CASSFAVSSYEQYF
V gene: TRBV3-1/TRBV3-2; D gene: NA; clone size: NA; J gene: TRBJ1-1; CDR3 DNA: TGTGCCAGCAGCCTCTTCGGTGCCCGAACTGAAGCTTTCTTT; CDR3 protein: CASSLFGARTEAFF
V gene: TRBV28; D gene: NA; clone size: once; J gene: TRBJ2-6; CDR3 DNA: TGTGCCAGCAGTTTACGCGGGGCACTGTACAACGTCCTGACTTTC; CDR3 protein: CASSLRGALYNVLTF
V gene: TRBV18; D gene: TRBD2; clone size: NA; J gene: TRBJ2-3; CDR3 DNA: TGTGCCAGCTCACCTAGCGGGTCGGGCATGGATACGCAGTATTTT; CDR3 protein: CASSPSGSGMDTQYF
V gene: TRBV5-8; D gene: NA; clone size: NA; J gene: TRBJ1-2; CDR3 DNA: TGTGCCAGCAGCTTTCGACTGGTCCCTGGCTACACCTTC; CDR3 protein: CASSFRLVPGYTF
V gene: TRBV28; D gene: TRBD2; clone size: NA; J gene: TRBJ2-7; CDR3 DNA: TGTGCCACCTTAGCGGGAGGGCCCTACGAGCAGTACTTC; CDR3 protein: CATLAGGPYEQYF
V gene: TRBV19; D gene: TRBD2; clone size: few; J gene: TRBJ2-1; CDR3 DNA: TGTGCCAGTAGTAAAGAACTAGCGGGTCTCTACAATGAGCAGTTCTTC; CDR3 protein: CASSKELAGLYNEQFF
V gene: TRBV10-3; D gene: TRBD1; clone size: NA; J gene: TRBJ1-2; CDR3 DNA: TGTGCCATCAGTGAGGGGACAGCGAGGGATGGCTACACCTTC; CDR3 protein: CAISEGTARDGYTF
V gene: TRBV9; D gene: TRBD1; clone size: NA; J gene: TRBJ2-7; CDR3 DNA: TGTGCCAGCAGCGTAGCCGGGACAGCCTCCTACGAGCAGTACTTC; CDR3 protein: CASSVAGTASYEQYF
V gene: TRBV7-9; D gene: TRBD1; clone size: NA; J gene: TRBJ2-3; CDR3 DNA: TGTGCCAGCAGCCCCGGGACAGGAGGTCTGTATTTT; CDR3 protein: CASSPGTGGLYF
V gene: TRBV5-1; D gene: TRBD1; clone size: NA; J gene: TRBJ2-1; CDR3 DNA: TGCGCCAGCAGCAAGGGACAGGGGGCGGCCTATTCGCAGTTCTTC; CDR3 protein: CASSKGQGAAYSQFF
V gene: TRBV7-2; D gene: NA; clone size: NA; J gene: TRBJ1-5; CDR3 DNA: TGTGCCAGCAGCTTGAGGATGGCCCAGCCCCAGCATTTT; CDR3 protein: CASSLRMAQPQHF
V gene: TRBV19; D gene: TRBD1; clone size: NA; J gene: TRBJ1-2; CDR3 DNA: TGTGCCAGTACGGCAGGGGGCTTCTATGGCTACACCTTC; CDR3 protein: CASTAGGFYGYTF
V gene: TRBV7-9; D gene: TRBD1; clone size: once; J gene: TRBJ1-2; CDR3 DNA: TGTGCCAGCAGCTTCCCAGGACAGGGTCGGCACTATGGCTACACCTTC; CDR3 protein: CASSFPGQGRHYGYTF
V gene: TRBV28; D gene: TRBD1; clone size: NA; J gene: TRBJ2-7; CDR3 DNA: TGTGCCAGCAGTCCATCGACAGGGGCAGGCTACGAGCAGTACTTC; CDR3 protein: CASSPSTGAGYEQYF
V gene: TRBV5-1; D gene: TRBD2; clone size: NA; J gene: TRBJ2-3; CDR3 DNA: TGCGCCAGCAGCTTGGACGACGAGGCGGGAGAGGCAGATACGCAGTATTTT; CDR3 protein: CASSLDDEAGEADTQYF
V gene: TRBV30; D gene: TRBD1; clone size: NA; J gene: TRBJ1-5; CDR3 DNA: TGTGCCTGTGGACAGGGATTGGATCAGCCCCAGCATTTT; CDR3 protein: CACGQGLDQPQHF
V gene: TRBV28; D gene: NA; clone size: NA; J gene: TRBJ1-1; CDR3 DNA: TGTGCCAGCAGGGGAGGGGGGAACACTGAAGCTTTCTTT; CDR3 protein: CASRGGGNTEAFF
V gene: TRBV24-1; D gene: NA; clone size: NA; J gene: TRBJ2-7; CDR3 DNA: TGTGCCACCAGTGAAAGACTAGTCCCCCCCTACGAGCAGTACTTC; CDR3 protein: CATSERLVPPYEQYF
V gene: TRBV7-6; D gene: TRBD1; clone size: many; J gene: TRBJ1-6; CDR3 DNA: TGTGCCAGCAGCTCGGGACAGTATAATTCACCCCTCCACTTT; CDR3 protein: CASSSGQYNSPLHF
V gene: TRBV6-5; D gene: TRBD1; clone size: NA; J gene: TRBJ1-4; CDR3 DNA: TGTGCCAGCAGTCCCAGGGGGCTGAATGAAAAACTGTTTTTT; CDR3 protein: CASSPRGLNEKLFF